These 2 T cell receptor beta chains came from one sample sequenced in a study of CD4 T cells in relation to SARS-CoV-2 and coronaviruses. Generated by immunoSEQ multiplex PCR, the TCRdb table keeps only in-frame clones and is missing some. The sample consists of over 15,000 clones, about 79% of them appearing once. No antigen has been identified for these receptors. Unexposed donor CD4+ T cells date from 2011-2018, before the COVID-19 pandemic. After ten to eleven days of culture, CD4+ T cells were isolated. Sequenced: CD4+ T cells from PBMCs, cultured in vitro. The receptors were sampled from a human donor in good health.

This clone was detected once. The chain uses TRBV2 and TRBJ1-1, with no clear D. Trimming stripped 2 bases from V and 1 base from J, with 8 bases between. The CDR3 is 14 amino acids. Germline CDR1 is SNHLY and CDR2 is FYNNEI. The CDR3 DNA reads as TGTGCCAGCAGTGAAAGGGTGGGGAACACTGAAGCTTTCTTT. Amino acids: CASSERVGNTEAFF.

This sequence joins TRBV2 and TRBJ1-3; 8 bases align to TRBD1. Germline V gene data show CDR1 as SNHLY and CDR2 as FYNNEI. This CDR3 is 16 amino acids long. V was pared by 0 bases and J by 10 bases, with 11 bases of the junction left unmatched. The CDR3 DNA sequence: TGTGCCAGCAGTGAAGCGCGGCAGGGGGCCGGTGGGACCATATATTTT. Translation: CASSEARQGAGGTIYF.